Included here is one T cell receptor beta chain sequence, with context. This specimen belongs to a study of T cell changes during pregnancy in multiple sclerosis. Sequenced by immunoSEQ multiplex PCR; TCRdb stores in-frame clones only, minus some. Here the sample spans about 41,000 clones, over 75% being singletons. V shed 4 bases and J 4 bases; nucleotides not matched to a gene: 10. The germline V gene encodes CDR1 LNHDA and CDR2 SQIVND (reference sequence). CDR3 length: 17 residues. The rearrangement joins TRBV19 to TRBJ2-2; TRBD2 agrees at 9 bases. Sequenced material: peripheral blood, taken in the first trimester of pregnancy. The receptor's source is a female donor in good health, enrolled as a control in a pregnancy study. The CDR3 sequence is CASSTSLGREGTGELFF. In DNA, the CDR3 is TGTGCCAGTAGTACCTCTTTGGGGCGGGAGGGCACCGGGGAGCTGTTTTTT.